Included here is one T cell receptor (beta chain) sequence, with context. V was pared by 4 bases and J by 4 bases, with 19 bases between. This CDR3 is built from 15 residues. Germline V lookup: CDR1 SQVTM, CDR2 ANQGSEA. The sample originates from a study of PD-1 blockade in classical Hodgkin lymphoma. Patients all relapsed after autologous stem cell transplantation, and there was variation in brentuximab vedotin exposure. Sequencing used immunoSEQ multiplex PCR; TCRdb keeps in-frame clones, though not all of them. The data hold approximately 98,000 clones, with 89% observed a single time. The specimen was peripheral blood mononuclear cells (PBMCs), collected before the second cycle of nivolumab. The receptor comes from a human donor with classical Hodgkin lymphoma. This chain connects TRBV29-1 to TRBJ1-2, with a weak D call TRBD1 (5 bases). The CDR3 loop is CSVVDRGRFPYGYTF. In DNA form, the CDR3 reads TGCAGCGTTGTGGATCGGGGGAGGTTTCCCTATGGCTACACCTTC.